This entry lists 10 T cell receptor beta chains sequenced from one sample in a study of blood T cell repertoires in COVID-19. The method was immunoSEQ multiplex PCR; TCRdb's version includes in-frame clones alone and lacks a portion of them. The data contain around 340,000 clones, 75% to 90% of them singletons. The sample comprised peripheral blood. These receptors all stem from a woman in her sixties with COVID-19, enrolled during active disease.

A few counts support this clone. The V call is TRBV7-9, the J call TRBJ1-3, with D maybe TRBD1 (6 bases). There are 14 residues in the CDR3. V was shortened by 1 base and J by 3 bases, with 7 bases between the two germline ends. The germline V gene encodes CDR1 SEHNR and CDR2 FQNEAQ (reference sequence). CDR3 protein: CASSLDRVGNTIYF. The DNA of the CDR3 is TGTGCCAGCAGCTTAGACAGGGTTGGAAACACCATATATTTT.

This clone was detected only once. The CDR3, as DNA: TGTGCCAGCAGCTCAAATTACGAGCAGTACTTC. Translating it yields CASSSNYEQYF. This chain uses TRBV7-9 with TRBJ2-7; D not certain. CDR3 size: 11 residues. V lost 4 bases and J lost 4, with 5 bases in between. CDR1 SEHNR and CDR2 FQNEAQ come from the germline V gene (reference sequence). Together with reference TRBV7-9 and TRBJ2-7, the CDR3 gives the full variable domain: DTGVSQNPRHKITKRGQNVTFRCDPISEHNRLYWYRQTLGQGPEFLTYFQNEAQLEKSRLLSDRFSAERPKGSFSTLEIQRTEQGDSAMYLCASSSNYEQYFGPGTRLTVT.

This chain connects TRBV5-4 to TRBJ2-1; maybe TRBD1 (6 bases). CDR1 and CDR2 (germline): SGHNT, YYREEE (reference sequence). The CDR3 spans 12 residues. V gave up 4 bases and J gave up 7 bases, with 9 bases separating them. In DNA, the CDR3 is TGTGCCAGCAGCAACACAGGGAATGAGCAGTTCTTC. Translating it yields CASSNTGNEQFF.

This sequence joins TRBV19 and TRBJ1-2; 9 nucleotides align to TRBD1. With V trimmed by 5 bases and J by 4 bases, 5 bases remained unmatched. CDR1 is LNHDA and CDR2 is SQIVND in the germline V gene (reference sequence). CDR3 length: 14 amino acids. The chain's CDR3 is CASSWGQGLYGYTF. The CDR3 DNA is TGTGCCAGTAGTTGGGGACAGGGTCTCTATGGCTACACCTTC.

V gene TRBV7-2 combines with J gene TRBJ2-7; 11 bases fit TRBD2. The CDR3 loop spans 13 amino acids. The germline V gene has CDR1 SGHTA and CDR2 FQGNSA. V lost 8 bases, J lost 10 bases, and 10 bases stayed unmatched. CDR3 nucleotide sequence: TGTGCCAGCGCGACCGGGACTAGCGGTAGACAGTACTTC. Translation gives CASATGTSGRQYF. The full variable domain, rest sourced from reference TRBV7-2 and TRBJ2-7, is GAGVSQSPSNKVTEKGKDVELRCDPISGHTALYWYRQSLGQGLEFLIYFQGNSAPDKSGLPSDRFSAERTGGSVSTLTIQRTQQEDSAVYLCASATGTSGRQYFGPGTRLTVT.

This clone was seen more than once but under ten times. The V call is TRBV12-3 or TRBV12-4, the J call TRBJ1-2, with TRBD1 matching over 7 bases. The V gene end was trimmed by 5 bases and the J gene end by 8 bases; junction bases not matched to a gene: 8. The CDR3 covers 13 residues. The CDR3 is CASSNDRAGGYTF. For the CDR3, the DNA is TGTGCCAGCAGTAACGACAGGGCCGGCGGCTACACCTTC.

This clone was counted once. This chain joins TRBV6-1 and TRBJ2-3, with TRBD1 matching 9 bases. The CDR3 has 19 residues. Per the germline V gene, CDR1 is MNHNS and CDR2 is SASEGT. J was trimmed by 0 bases and V by 0 bases; bases with no gene match: 10. As DNA, the CDR3 is TGTGCCAGCAGTGAAGCAGGACCGACACAGGGGGCCAGCACAGATACGCAGTATTTT. As protein: CASSEAGPTQGASTDTQYF.

V usage is TRBV9 and J usage is TRBJ1-2; 8 bases map to TRBD1. V dropped 4 bases and J dropped 8; count of bases not matched to a gene: 7. CDR3 length equals 13 residues. Germline CDR1 SGDLS, CDR2 YYNGEE. CDR3 sequence: CASSLGQVTGYTF. CDR3 nucleotide sequence: TGTGCCAGCAGCTTGGGACAGGTCACGGGCTACACCTTC.

This clone was seen a few times. The rearrangement links TRBV7-3 to TRBJ2-3; TRBD1 agrees at 8 bases. CDR1 is SGHTA and CDR2 is FQGTGA in the germline V gene. Unmatched junction bases numbered 6, after V lost 4 bases and J lost 3 bases. CDR3 length equals 15 residues. The CDR3 DNA reads as TGTGCCAGCAGCTCCGTTGGACAGGGAACAGATACGCAGTATTTT. This codes for CASSSVGQGTDTQYF.

This chain uses TRBV7-2 with TRBJ2-3; D possibly corresponds to TRBD1 (5 bases). The V end lost 3 bases, the J end lost 2 bases, and 9 bases lay between the germline ends. This CDR3 has 14 residues. Germline CDR1 and CDR2: SGHTA and FQGNSA. The CDR3 here is CASSFGHPTDTQYF. Here the CDR3 DNA reads TGTGCCAGCAGCTTTGGACATCCCACAGATACGCAGTATTTT.